This TCR beta chain was found in a study of response to subunit inactivated influenza vaccine. Study results and caveats: Authors proposed each seasonal influenza vaccination draws in few new T cells.

Concerning this clonotype itself: Its antigen is currently unknown. Sequence at one end of the junction differs from germline and may be a read error.

From the RT-PCR reads, TCRdb called clonotypes with MiXCR, one entry per CDR3 protein. The top ten hold approximately 12% of the sample, which has about 610,000 distinct CDR3 sequences, about 15% seen once. Germline CDR1 and CDR2: LGHNA and YSLEER. The length of the CDR3 is 15 residues. The source was PBMCs from blood, collected approximately 12 days after vaccination. This clonotype was obtained from a man in his fifties who received an inactivated influenza vaccine. The chain combines TRBV4-3 with TRBJ1-2; TRBD1 matches at 7 bases. CDR3 loop: CASSSSTGAYYGYIF. CDR3 coding DNA: TGCGCCAGCAGCTCCAGTACAGGGGCATACTATGGCTACATCTTC.